This TCR beta chain is drawn from a study of T-cell reconstitution after alpha-beta-depleted transplantation in children. Per germline, CDR1 MNHEY and CDR2 SVGEGT. V was shortened by 4 bases and J by 3 bases, with 10 bases between the two germline ends. This CDR3 has 13 residues. Construction of the TCRbeta library involved unique molecular identifiers. MiXCR, applied by TCRdb to the PCR reads, yields one record per CDR3 protein. Found here are roughly 300,000 distinct CDR3 sequences, under 13% of them singletons; the top ten hold approximately 2.3%. The rearrangement joins TRBV6-2 or TRBV6-3 to TRBJ2-7; the D gene is possibly TRBD2 (5 bases). The sample consisted of PBMCs from the stem cell graft donor, taken from the stem cell graft. This receptor was taken from a human donor who donated a stem cell graft to a child with acute lymphoblastic leukemia. CDR3 coding DNA: TGTGCCAGCAGTTGGGAGCGAAACTACGAGCAGTACTTC. The encoded protein is CASSWERNYEQYF.